The subject of this entry is one T cell receptor (beta chain). At one boundary the junction diverges from the germline segment, which might be a read error. The sample is drawn from a study of T cell changes during pregnancy in multiple sclerosis. The table came from immunoSEQ multiplex PCR; TCRdb's copy has only in-frame clones and leaves some out. This table holds tens of thousands of clones, around 90% found once. CDR3 length: 16 amino acids. Germline assignment: CDR1 SGHDT and CDR2 YYEEEE. Sequences were derived from peripheral blood, sampled in the third trimester of pregnancy. The source of this sequence is a female donor in good health, enrolled as a control in a pregnancy study. The chain couples TRBV5-6 to TRBJ1-6; TRBD1 aligns across 9 bases. The DNA of the CDR3 is TGTGCCAGCAGTTTGGACAGGGGCTTTAATAATTCACCCCTCCACTTT. It translates to CASSLDRGFNNSPLHF.